The 19 T cell receptor beta chains below all came from one sample that was sequenced in a study of tumor and adjacent non-tumor tissue in lung cancer. Three rounds of nested PCR, following a modified ARM-PCR protocol, produced the TCRbeta library. From the multiplex PCR reads, TCRdb called clonotypes with MiXCR, one entry per CDR3 protein. Of some 80,000 distinct CDR3 sequences listed, approximately 77% are singletons. This sample's RNA came from whole unsorted tissue. The sequencing input was lung tumor tissue. These receptors originate from a middle-aged woman with non-small cell lung cancer.

The chain uses TRBV19 and TRBJ1-1; TRBD1 agrees at 7 bases. The CDR3 extends over 13 amino acids. With 7 bases clipped from V and 5 bases from J, the junction kept 7 bases outside the gene matches. Germline V CDR1 and CDR2: LNHDA, SQIVND (reference sequence). CDR3 sequence: CASTLTGVTEAFF. The CDR3 bases are TGTGCCAGTACTCTAACAGGGGTTACTGAAGCTTTCTTT.

V usage is TRBV11-2 and J usage is TRBJ2-5; 11 bases line up with TRBD1. CDR1 is SGHAT and CDR2 is FQNNGV in the germline V gene. V dropped 4 bases and J dropped 7; count of bases not matched to a gene: 8. CDR3 length: 15 residues. The CDR3 DNA sequence: TGTGCCAGCAGCTCGACATGGACAGGGGGCGGGACCCAGTACTTC. Amino acid sequence: CASSSTWTGGGTQYF.

The V gene is TRBV11-2, the J gene TRBJ2-1, with TRBD2 identical over 7 bases. CDR1 SGHAT and CDR2 FQNNGV come from the germline V gene. The CDR3 is 16 residues long. The junction had 12 bases not matched to a gene; V was cut back by 1 base and J by 9 bases. The CDR3 region is CASSLGLTCGGREQFF. CDR3 nucleotides: TGTGCCAGCAGCTTAGGATTAACTTGCGGGGGTCGTGAGCAGTTCTTC.

Concerning this clonotype itself: No conserved phenylalanine or tryptophan ends this CDR3, so it is likely a read error. V is TRBV11-2 and J is TRBJ2-7; D perhaps matches TRBD1 (5 bases). Germline loops: CDR1 SGHAT, CDR2 FQNNGV. The length of the CDR3 is 12 residues. The CDR3 protein is CANSLGASSQYI. The CDR3 nucleotides read TGTGCCAACAGCTTAGGGGCAAGCAGTCAGTACATC.

The V and J genes are TRBV29-1 and TRBJ2-3, with D unresolved. CDR3 length: 12 amino acids. V was pared by 6 bases and J by 3 bases, with 10 bases between. In germline, CDR1 is SQVTM, CDR2 ANQGSEA. CDR3 sequence reads: CSVRPETDTQYF. In DNA form, the CDR3 reads TGCAGCGTGCGGCCGGAAACAGATACGCAGTATTTT.

The V gene is TRBV29-1, the J gene TRBJ1-1; tentatively, D is TRBD1 (6 bases). Germline CDR1 reads SQVTM; CDR2 reads ANQGSEA. This CDR3 contains 15 residues. Trimming pared 5 bases from V and 7 bases from J, leaving 23 bases between. The CDR3 bases are TGCAGCGTTCTTCAACAGGGTAGGGGTCACATTGAAGCTTTCTTT. Amino acids: CSVLQQGRGHIEAFF.

In its sample, this clonotype was seen many times. The chain employs TRBV6-1 and TRBJ2-7; D tentatively reads TRBD1 or TRBD2 (6 bases each). V lost 5 bases and J lost 1, with 15 bases in between. This CDR3 has 15 residues. Per germline, CDR1 MNHNS and CDR2 SASEGT. The CDR3 sequence: CASSPWRGFSYEQYF. The CDR3 coding sequence is TGTGCCAGCAGTCCGTGGAGGGGGTTTTCCTACGAGCAGTACTTC.

Notes on this clonotype: Compared with germline, one end of the junction differs, possibly owing to a read error. This rearrangement joins TRBV11-2 to TRBJ2-5, with D possibly TRBD2 on 6 matching bases. The germline V gene encodes CDR1 SGHAT and CDR2 FQNNGV. CDR3 length: 16 amino acids. CDR3 residues: CASSLVGWRAHETQYF. The CDR3 coding sequence is TGTGCCAGCAGCTTAGTTGGGTGGAGGGCCCATGAGACCCAATACTTC.

Of note for this clonotype: At one end the junction does not follow the germline gene, possibly because of a read error. The chain carries TRBV11-2 and TRBJ2-3; 7 bases agree with TRBD1. The CDR3 spans 18 residues. Germline CDR1 and CDR2: SGHAT and FQNNGV. The CDR3 DNA reads TGTGCAAGCAGCCGGACGGCGAGGGGGCTCGGTAGCACGGATACGCAGTATTTT. It yields the protein CASSRTARGLGSTDTQYF.

The chain links TRBV11-3 to TRBJ2-5; TRBD2 might be the D (5 bases). CDR3 length equals 14 residues. Germline V gives CDR1 SGHNT, CDR2 YENEEA. V was cut by 11 bases and J by 1 base, with 17 bases left in between. In nucleotides, the CDR3 is TGTGCCTGGAGCATCCTACGGGGCCAAGAGACCCAGTACTTC. Translation: CAWSILRGQETQYF. The variable domain in full, with the rest retrieved from reference TRBV11-3 and TRBJ2-5, is EAGVVQSPRYKIIEKKQPVAFWCNPISGHNTLYWYLQNLGQGPELLIRYENEEAVDDSQLPKDRFSAERLKGVDSTLKIQPAELGDSAVYLCAWSILRGQETQYFGPGTRLLVL.

Of note for this clonotype: At one end the junction does not follow the germline gene, possibly because of a read error. The chain combines TRBV2 with TRBJ2-3, with a possible D match to TRBD1 (5 bases). Germline V CDR1 and CDR2: SNHLY, FYNNEI. This CDR3 has 15 residues. CDR3 sequence: CASRGHMTDTDTHYF. The DNA of the CDR3 is TGTGCCAGCAGGGGGCACATGACGGACACAGATACGCACTATTTT. The variable domain in full, completed from reference TRBV2 and TRBJ2-3, reads EPEVTQTPSHQVTQMGQEVILRCVPISNHLYFYWYRQILGQKVEFLVSFYNNEISEKSEIFDDQFSVERPDGSNFTLKIRSTKLEDSAMYFCASRGHMTDTDTHYFGPGTRLTVL.

Notes on this clonotype: An end of the junction differs from the germline gene, which may be a read error. V gene TRBV6-5 combines with J gene TRBJ2-7; TRBD2 matches 8 bases. CDR1 is MNHEY and CDR2 is SVGAGI in the germline V gene. The CDR3 consists of 18 residues. CDR3 in amino acids: CASSSYPYGNSGIYEQYF. DNA for the CDR3: TGTGCTAGCAGTTCTTACCCATATGGGAATAGCGGGATCTACGAGCAGTACTTC.

With respect to this clonotype: A clone one base away is much larger, so this may be a read error. The chain employs TRBV28 and TRBJ2-5; D might be TRBD1 or TRBD2, each matching 5 bases. The V end was cut by 8 bases, the J end by 7 bases, with 14 bases between. The V gene's germline CDR1 is MDHEN and CDR2 SYDVKM. The CDR3 consists of 12 residues. The CDR3 DNA is TGTGCCAGCTCAAGACAGCGGCGGACCCAGTACTTC. Amino acid sequence: CASSRQRRTQYF.

Points on this clonotype: No conserved phenylalanine or tryptophan is present at the end of the CDR3, so a read error is the likely explanation. The chain uses TRBV29-1 and TRBJ1-5; a weak D match, TRBD1 (5 bases). The CDR3 has 13 residues. Germline V CDR1 and CDR2: SQVTM, ANQGSEA. The CDR3 region has the DNA TGCAACGTTGATTTTCAAGGGGATCAGCCCCAGCATTAT. Its translation is CNVDFQGDQPQHY.

Worth noting for this clonotype: At one of its ends the junction is not consistent with the germline gene, which may arise from a read error. The chain combines TRBV11-2 with TRBJ2-3; 7 bases agree with TRBD2. CDR1 and CDR2 (germline): SGHAT, FQNNGV. The length of the CDR3 is 13 residues. The CDR3 DNA is TGTGTCAGCAGCTTCGTAGCGGGAGATACGCAGTATTTT. It yields the protein CVSSFVAGDTQYF.

With respect to this clonotype: One end of the junction fails to match germline, which may point to a read error. The chain joins TRBV11-1 to TRBJ2-2; perhaps TRBD2 as D (5 bases). The CDR3 contains 15 residues. The germline CDR1 and CDR2 sequences are SGHAT and FQDESV (reference sequence). This chain's CDR3 is CTSNSRAIGTGELLF. In DNA form, the CDR3 reads TGTACCAGCAACTCCCGGGCAATAGGAACCGGGGAGCTGTTATTT.

The sample holds many counts of this clonotype. The chain has TRBV29-1 and TRBJ2-5; 8 positions match TRBD1. CDR3 size: 14 residues. CDR1 SQVTM and CDR2 ANQGSEA come from the germline V gene. V was pared by 4 bases and J by 5 bases, with 9 bases of the junction left unmatched. Here the CDR3 DNA reads TGCAGCGTTGGAACAGGGGGGATGCAGGAGACCCAGTACTTC. It encodes CSVGTGGMQETQYF.

The rearrangement joins TRBV12-3 or TRBV12-4 to TRBJ2-1; 9 positions match TRBD1. This CDR3 has 15 amino acids. The CDR3 DNA is TGTACCAACAGTTTAGAGACAGGGGGGCGAAATGAGCAGTTCTTC. Protein: CTNSLETGGRNEQFF.

Regarding this clonotype: This may stem from a read error, because a much larger clone lies one nucleotide away. This chain uses TRBV20-1 with TRBJ2-1; tentatively, D is TRBD2 (5 bases). This CDR3 is built from 15 residues. V lost 7 bases and J 5 bases, leaving 21 bases between the germline ends. CDR1 and CDR2 (germline): DFQATT, SNEGSKA (reference sequence). CDR3 nucleotide sequence: TGCAGTGTTAGCGAACAGCAACTACTTAACAATGAGCAGTTCTTC. It encodes CSVSEQQLLNNEQFF.